This T cell receptor beta chain was recorded in a study of shared clonotypes between healthy human individuals (dated by TCRdb to 2020 to 2022). Notes on the research overall: The cohort included three men and a couple of women between 18 and 49 years of age. For each donor, CD4 naive and CD4 memory were each run on three plates, CD8 naive on two plates, and CD8 memory on one plate. Between about 0.85 and 10 billion PBMCs per donor were obtained by leukapheresis. Blood TCR repertoires of four to six healthy adults were deeply sequenced to estimate repertoire size and the extent of clonotype sharing between individuals. Different laboratories and diverse techniques were used to prepare libraries and sequence TCR repertoires, to increase sequencing depth and limit assay-specific biases.

Using the deep immunoSEQ assay, TCR CDR3 regions were amplified from genomic DNA by multiplex PCR. Extracted genomic DNA from each cell subset was spread evenly across all wells of several immunoSEQ 96-well plates, with each plate serving as a replicate. For sorted subsets, roughly 200 ng of genomic DNA, equivalent to some 30,000 T cell genomes, went into each replicate PCR. Purified libraries were measured with a Qubit 3.0 fluorometer, size-checked on a Bioanalyzer 2100, and measured again with the KAPA Library Quantification kit. Every immunoSEQ 96-well plate was sequenced on a dedicated single-read 150-cycle Illumina NextSeq 550 flow cell. The original methods were these. Because only junctional sequences without quality scores were contained in the immunoSEQ output, filtering matching that applied to full-length reads could not be performed. Sequences were annotated with PyIR, a Python wrapper for IgBLAST v1.9, and V/J genes and CDR3 were assigned using IMGT germline references. Reads were removed for weak V/J assignments (E-value above 1e-6), missing CDR3, stop codons, out-of-frame junctions, or ambiguous translated residues. V3J clonotypes were defined as sequences sharing the same inferred V gene, J gene, and CDR3 amino acid sequence. Percentage overlap between repertoires was computed as shared unique clonotypes divided by the size of the smaller repertoire. Repertoire richness was assessed with RTK rarefaction, the Chao1 estimator, and Recon v2.1 estimates of unobserved clonotypes. OLGA was used to compute generation probabilities for all TCRbeta clonotypes that the gDNA method yielded from four donors. Imported from immuneACCESS, the table was reduced by TCRdb to in-frame sequences with V and J called. These copies leave out some clones; in studies compared against another copy, an unresolved V gene accounts for under half, and the cause of the remainder is not known. D and trimming come from the DNA, and the V and J calls and clone size come from that table. The sample includes about 2 million clones, with just under 95% observed a single time. The biggest ten clones account for 1% to 1.5% of the sample.

Overall results and qualifications from the work: Sampling was restricted to blood, and TCR repertoires in tissues likely differ from the TCR repertoires found in blood. Based on pairwise subsampling, the degree of clonotype sharing among donors was expected to be affected by sequencing depth. The genetic and exposure-history diversity represented was limited by the small number of donors. Across four donors, 5% to 6% of naive CD4, approximately 3.5% of naive CD8, under 2.5% of memory CD4, and about 0.4% of memory CD8 clonotypes were shared. Even with the large sequencing depth, rarefaction of the sorted-subset datasets indicated that sequencing was incomplete. Naive subsets generally had larger estimated clonotype richness than memory subsets. Compared with non-shared clonotypes, clonotypes shared by all four sorted-subset donors had higher generation probabilities.

A remark on this clone: Its antigen target is currently unknown. It has no much larger one-base neighbor in the sample; base qualities were not kept.

From cysteine to phenylalanine, the CDR3 is 13 amino acids long. Only the CDR3 DNA is retained, 39 bases long and in frame from the first base. V trim: 5 bases; J trim: 7 bases; unmatched bases: 3. CDR1 and CDR2, per the germline V gene, are SGHAT and FQNNGV. For the CD8 naive samples, CD45RO-negative cells were positively selected for CCR7, yielding a CD45RA+CCR7+ population from which TemRA cells were excluded. The donors were healthy, HIV-negative adults with no recently reported acute infections or vaccinations. Every donor was a Caucasian adult residing in Nashville, Tennessee, USA. After blood collection by leukapheresis, PBMCs were isolated using Ficoll-Histopaque density gradient centrifugation and then cryopreserved in the vapor phase of liquid nitrogen. Purity and quantity of every magnetically sorted T cell population were checked by analytical flow cytometry. From each sorted fraction, genomic DNA was isolated and quantified by UV absorbance on a Nanodrop 2000c.

What was sequenced was naive CD8+ T cells sorted from blood. The sample's cell subset or site, from its label and the paper: CD45RA+CCR7+. The sequence derives from a man aged 18-30 years in good health. The chain couples TRBV11-2 to TRBJ1-4; 8 central bases correspond to TRBD1. The bases are TGTGCCAGCAGCGCAGGGACAGGTGAAAAACTGTTTTTT. Translated, it reads CASSAGTGEKLFF. The entire variable domain, with the stretches around the CDR3 drawn from the reference TRBV11-2 and TRBJ1-4 proteins, is EAGVAQSPRYKIIEKRQSVAFWCNPISGHATLYWYQQILGQGPKLLIQFQNNGVVDDSQLPKDRFSAERLKGVDSTLKIQPAKLEDSAVYLCASSAGTGEKLFFGSGTQLSVL.